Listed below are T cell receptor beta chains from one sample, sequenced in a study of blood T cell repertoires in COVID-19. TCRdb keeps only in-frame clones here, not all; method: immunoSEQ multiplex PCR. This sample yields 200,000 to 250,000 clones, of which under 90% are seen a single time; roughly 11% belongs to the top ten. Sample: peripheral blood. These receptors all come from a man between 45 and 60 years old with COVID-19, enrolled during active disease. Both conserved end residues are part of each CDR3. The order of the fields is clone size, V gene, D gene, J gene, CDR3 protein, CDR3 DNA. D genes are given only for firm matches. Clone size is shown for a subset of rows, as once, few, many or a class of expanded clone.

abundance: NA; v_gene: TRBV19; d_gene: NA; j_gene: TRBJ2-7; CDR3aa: CASSTSGYEQYF; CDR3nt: TGTGCCAGTAGTACCTCAGGCTACGAGCAGTACTTC
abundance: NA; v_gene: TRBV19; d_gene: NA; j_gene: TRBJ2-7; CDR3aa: CASSMRTVSSSYEQYF; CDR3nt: TGTGCCAGTAGTATGAGAACGGTGTCGAGCTCCTACGAGCAGTACTTC
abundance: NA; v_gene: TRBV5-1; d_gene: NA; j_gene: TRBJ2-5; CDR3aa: CASSSVTGIGHGTQYF; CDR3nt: TGCGCCAGCAGCTCAGTCACGGGGATTGGCCATGGGACCCAGTACTTC
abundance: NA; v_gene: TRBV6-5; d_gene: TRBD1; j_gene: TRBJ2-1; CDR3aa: CASSPTGGNYNEQFF; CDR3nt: TGTGCCAGCAGCCCAACAGGGGGAAATTACAATGAGCAGTTCTTC
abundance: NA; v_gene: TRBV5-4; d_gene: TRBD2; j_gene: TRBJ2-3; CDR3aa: CASSPSSGRAPDTQYF; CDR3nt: TGTGCCAGCAGCCCGTCTAGCGGGAGGGCCCCAGATACGCAGTATTTT
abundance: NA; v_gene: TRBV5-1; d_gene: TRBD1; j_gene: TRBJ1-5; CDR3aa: CASSPQGDSYQPQHF; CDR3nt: TGCGCCAGCAGCCCCCAGGGGGACAGCTATCAGCCCCAGCATTTT
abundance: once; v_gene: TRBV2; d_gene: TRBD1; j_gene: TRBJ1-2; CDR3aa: CASSATGDYGYTF; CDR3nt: TGTGCCAGCAGCGCGACAGGGGACTATGGCTACACCTTC
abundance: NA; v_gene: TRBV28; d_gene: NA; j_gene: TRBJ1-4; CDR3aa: CASRGQGLGEKLFF; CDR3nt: TGTGCCAGCAGGGGACAAGGACTCGGTGAAAAACTGTTTTTT
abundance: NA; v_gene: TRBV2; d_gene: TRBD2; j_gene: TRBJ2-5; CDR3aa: CASSLGLAGGLETQYF; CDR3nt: TGTGCCAGCAGTCTAGGACTAGCGGGAGGGCTGGAGACCCAGTACTTC
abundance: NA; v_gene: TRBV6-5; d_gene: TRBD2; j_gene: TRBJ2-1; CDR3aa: CASSLGLAGREQFF; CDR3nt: TGTGCCAGCAGTTTGGGACTAGCGGGGCGCGAGCAGTTCTTC
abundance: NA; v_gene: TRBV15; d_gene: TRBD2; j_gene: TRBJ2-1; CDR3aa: CATSLPGGTSYNEQFF; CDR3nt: TGTGCCACCAGCCTCCCGGGGGGGACATCATACAATGAGCAGTTCTTC
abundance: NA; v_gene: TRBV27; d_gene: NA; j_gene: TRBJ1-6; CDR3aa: CASSLGELSSYNSPLHF; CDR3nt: TGTGCCAGCAGTTTAGGAGAACTGAGCTCCTATAATTCACCCCTCCACTTT
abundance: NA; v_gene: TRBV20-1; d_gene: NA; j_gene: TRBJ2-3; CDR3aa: CSVSHSDTQYF; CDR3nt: TGCAGTGTATCCCACTCCGATACGCAGTATTTT
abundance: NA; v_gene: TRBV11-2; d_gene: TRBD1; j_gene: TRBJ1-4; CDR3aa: CASSLVQGRKKLFF; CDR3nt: TGTGCCAGCAGCTTAGTACAGGGGAGGAAAAAACTGTTTTTT
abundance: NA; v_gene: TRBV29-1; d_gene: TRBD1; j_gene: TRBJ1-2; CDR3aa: CSSRTGENYGYTF; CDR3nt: TGCAGCAGCCGGACAGGGGAAAACTATGGCTACACCTTC
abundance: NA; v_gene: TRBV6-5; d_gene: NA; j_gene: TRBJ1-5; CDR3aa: CASSNRVQPQHF; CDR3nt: TGTGCCAGCAGTAACAGGGTCCAGCCCCAGCATTTT
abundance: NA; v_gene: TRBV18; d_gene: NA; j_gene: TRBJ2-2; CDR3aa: CASSSGLRTGELFF; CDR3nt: TGTGCCAGCTCAAGCGGGTTGCGCACCGGGGAGCTGTTTTTT
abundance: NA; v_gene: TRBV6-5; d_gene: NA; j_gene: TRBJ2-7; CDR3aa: CASRVTESSYEQYF; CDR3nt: TGTGCCAGCAGGGTAACTGAGAGCTCCTACGAGCAGTACTTC
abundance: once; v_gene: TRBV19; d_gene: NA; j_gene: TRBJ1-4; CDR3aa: CASSPGGKLFF; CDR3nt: TGTGCCAGTAGCCCCGGGGGAAAACTGTTTTTT
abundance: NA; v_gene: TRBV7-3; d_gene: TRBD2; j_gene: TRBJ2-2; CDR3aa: CASSLYSGGNTGELFF; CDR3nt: TGTGCCAGCAGCTTATATAGCGGGGGGAACACCGGGGAGCTGTTTTTT
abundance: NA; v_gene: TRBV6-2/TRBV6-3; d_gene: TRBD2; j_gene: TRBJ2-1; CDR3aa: CASSYPGLNSYNEQFF; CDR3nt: TGTGCCAGCAGTTACCCGGGACTAAACTCCTACAATGAGCAGTTCTTC
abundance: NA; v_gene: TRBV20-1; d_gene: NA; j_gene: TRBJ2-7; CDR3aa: CSARGQEQYF; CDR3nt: TGCAGTGCTAGAGGTCAGGAACAGTACTTC
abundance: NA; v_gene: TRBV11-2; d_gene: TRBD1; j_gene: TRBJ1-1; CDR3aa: CASSWGQSSTEAFF; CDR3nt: TGTGCCAGCAGCTGGGGACAGTCGAGCACTGAAGCTTTCTTT
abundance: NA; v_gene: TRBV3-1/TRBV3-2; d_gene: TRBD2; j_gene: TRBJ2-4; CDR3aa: CASSPGLAGAYIQYF; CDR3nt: TGTGCCAGCAGCCCCGGACTAGCGGGAGCGTACATTCAGTACTTC
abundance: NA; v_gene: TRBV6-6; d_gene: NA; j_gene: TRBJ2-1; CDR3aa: CASGPRGEQFF; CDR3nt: TGTGCCAGCGGCCCCCGGGGTGAGCAGTTCTTC
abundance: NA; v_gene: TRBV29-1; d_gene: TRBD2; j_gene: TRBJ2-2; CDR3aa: CSVEGTSDANTGELFF; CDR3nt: TGCAGCGTTGAGGGGACTAGCGATGCGAACACCGGGGAGCTGTTTTTT
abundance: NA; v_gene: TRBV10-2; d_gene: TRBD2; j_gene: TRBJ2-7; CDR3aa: CASSGTSGSYEQYF; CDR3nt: TGCGCCAGCAGTGGGACTAGCGGGAGCTACGAGCAGTACTTC
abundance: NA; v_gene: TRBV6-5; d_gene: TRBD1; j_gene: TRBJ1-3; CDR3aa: CASRQGRRSGNTIYF; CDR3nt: TGTGCCAGCAGACAGGGGAGGCGTTCTGGAAACACCATATATTTT
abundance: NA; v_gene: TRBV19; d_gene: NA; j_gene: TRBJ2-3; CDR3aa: CASSIVGRTDTQYF; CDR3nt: TGTGCCAGTAGTATTGTGGGGCGCACAGATACGCAGTATTTT
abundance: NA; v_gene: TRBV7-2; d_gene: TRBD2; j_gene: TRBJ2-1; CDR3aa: CASSRGLAVYNEQFF; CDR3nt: TGTGCCAGCAGCCGCGGACTAGCGGTTTACAATGAGCAGTTCTTC
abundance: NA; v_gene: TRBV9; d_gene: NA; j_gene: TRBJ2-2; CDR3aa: CASSRLDTGELFF; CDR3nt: TGTGCCAGCAGCCGACTAGACACCGGGGAGCTGTTTTTT
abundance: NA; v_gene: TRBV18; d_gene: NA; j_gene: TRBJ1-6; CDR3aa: CASSSLYPMPGINSPLHF; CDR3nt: TGTGCCAGCTCATCCCTCTACCCCATGCCGGGTATAAATTCACCCCTCCACTTT
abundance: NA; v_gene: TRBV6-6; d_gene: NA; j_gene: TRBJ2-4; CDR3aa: CASSYSMLGGKNIQYF; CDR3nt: TGTGCCAGCAGTTACTCCATGCTGGGAGGCAAAAACATTCAGTACTTC
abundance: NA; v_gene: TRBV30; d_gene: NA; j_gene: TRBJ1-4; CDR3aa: CAWSRTLFTDEKLFF; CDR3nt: TGTGCCTGGAGCAGGACACTTTTTACGGATGAAAAACTGTTTTTT
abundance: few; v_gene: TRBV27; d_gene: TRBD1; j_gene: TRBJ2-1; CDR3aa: CASSRAGGYNEQFF; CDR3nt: TGTGCCAGCAGTCGGGCAGGGGGATACAATGAGCAGTTCTTC
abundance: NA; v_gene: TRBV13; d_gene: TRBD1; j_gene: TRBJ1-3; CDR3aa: CASSLGQGAGNTIYF; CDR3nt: TGTGCCAGCAGCCTGGGACAGGGGGCTGGAAACACCATATATTTT
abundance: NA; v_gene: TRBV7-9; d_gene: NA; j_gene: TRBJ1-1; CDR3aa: CASSTKAGGGNTEAFF; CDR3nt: TGTGCCAGCAGCACCAAGGCGGGGGGCGGGAACACTGAAGCTTTCTTT
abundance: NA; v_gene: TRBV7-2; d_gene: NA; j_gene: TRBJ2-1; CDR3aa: CASSLVVGNYNEQFF; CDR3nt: TGTGCCAGCAGCTTAGTTGTGGGCAACTACAATGAGCAGTTCTTC
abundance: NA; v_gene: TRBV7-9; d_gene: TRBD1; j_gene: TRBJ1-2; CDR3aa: CASSVGTGNYGYTF; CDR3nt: TGTGCCAGCAGCGTAGGGACAGGGAACTATGGCTACACCTTC
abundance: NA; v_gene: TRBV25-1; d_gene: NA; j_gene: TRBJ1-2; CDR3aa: CASSESGGDYGYTF; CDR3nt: TGTGCCAGCAGTGAATCGGGGGGGGACTATGGCTACACCTTC
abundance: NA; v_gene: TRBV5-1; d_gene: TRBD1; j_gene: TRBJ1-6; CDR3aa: CASSLVDRDNSPLHF; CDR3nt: TGCGCCAGCAGCTTGGTTGACAGGGATAATTCACCCCTCCACTTT
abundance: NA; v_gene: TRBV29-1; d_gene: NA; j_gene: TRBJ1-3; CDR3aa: CSVDSGNTIYF; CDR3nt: TGCAGCGTTGATTCGGGAAACACCATATATTTT
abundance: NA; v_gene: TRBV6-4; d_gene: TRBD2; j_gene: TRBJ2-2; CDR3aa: CASQQGLAITNTGELFF; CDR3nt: TGTGCCAGCCAACAAGGACTAGCGATAACCAACACCGGGGAGCTGTTTTTT
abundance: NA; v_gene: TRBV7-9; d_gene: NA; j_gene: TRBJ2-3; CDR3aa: CASSLADSYYTDTQYF; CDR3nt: TGTGCCAGCAGCTTAGCGGACAGCTATTACACAGATACGCAGTATTTT
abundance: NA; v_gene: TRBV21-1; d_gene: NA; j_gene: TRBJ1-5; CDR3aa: CASSKGGPGTGDACHRQPQHF; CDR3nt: TGTGCCAGCAGCAAAGGTGGCCCCGGGACAGGGGATGCCTGCCACCGCCAGCCCCAGCATTTT
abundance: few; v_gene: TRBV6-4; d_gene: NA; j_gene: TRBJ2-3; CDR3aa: CANCHSGTDTQYF; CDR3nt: TGTGCCAACTGTCATTCGGGAACAGATACGCAGTATTTT
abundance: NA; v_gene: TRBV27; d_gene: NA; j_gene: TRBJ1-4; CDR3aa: CASKSAGVTYATNEKLFF; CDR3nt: TGTGCCAGCAAGTCCGCGGGTGTCACCTATGCAACTAATGAAAAACTGTTTTTT
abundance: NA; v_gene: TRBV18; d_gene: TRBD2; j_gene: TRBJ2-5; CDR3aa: CASSLLGREETQYF; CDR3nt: TGTGCCAGCTCACTACTCGGGAGGGAGGAGACCCAGTACTTC
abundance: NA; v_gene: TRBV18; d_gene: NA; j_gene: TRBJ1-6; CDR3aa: CASSPQESTQGSPLHF; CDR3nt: TGTGCCAGCTCACCACAGGAATCTACCCAGGGTTCACCCCTCCACTTT
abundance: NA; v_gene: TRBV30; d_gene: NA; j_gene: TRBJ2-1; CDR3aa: CAWSVLSGRRFF; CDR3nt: TGTGCCTGGAGTGTACTCAGCGGCCGGAGGTTCTTC
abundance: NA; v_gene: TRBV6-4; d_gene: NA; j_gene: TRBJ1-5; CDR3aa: CASSGGTGNNQPQHF; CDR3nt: TGTGCCAGCAGTGGTGGCACGGGAAACAATCAGCCCCAGCATTTT
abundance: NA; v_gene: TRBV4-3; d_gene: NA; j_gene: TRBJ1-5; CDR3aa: CASSQELRQPQHF; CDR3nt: TGCGCCAGCAGCCAAGAACTTCGTCAGCCCCAGCATTTT
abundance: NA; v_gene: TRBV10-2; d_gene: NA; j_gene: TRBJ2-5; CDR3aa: CASSENSGETQYF; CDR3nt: TGCGCCAGCAGTGAGAACAGCGGGGAGACCCAGTACTTC